This T cell receptor (beta chain) was sequenced in a study of blood T cell repertoires in COVID-19. For the study at large: Acute-phase and convalescent COVID-19 samples originated in the United States, Italy and Spain. T cells, B-cell-depleted T cells, or PBMCs provided the cDNA or gDNA that served as material.

Per the authors' pipeline: Amplified reference gene primers provided the basis for estimating nucleated cell counts. Some clones are missing from TCRdb's copy, which holds only in-frame ones; the method was immunoSEQ multiplex PCR. V, J and clone size are taken as reported in that table, and D and trimming were inferred from the DNA itself. The repertoire includes 250,000 to 300,000 clones, 85% to 90% of them detected once, and 9.5% to 15% sits in the top ten. V lost 4 bases to trimming and J lost 6 bases; unmatched junction nucleotides: 24. Per the germline V gene, CDR1 is SGHDT and CDR2 is YYEEEE. The CDR3 spans 19 residues.

Sequencing was carried out using peripheral blood. The clonotype was recovered from a woman aged 30 to 39 with COVID-19, enrolled during active disease. This chain joins TRBV5-6 and TRBJ2-7, with TRBD1 matching 8 bases. The CDR3 DNA sequence: TGTGCCAGCAGCCACTCCCGAGACAGGGGTATTAGGGTCGGTCTCGAGCAGTACTTC. It is translated as CASSHSRDRGIRVGLEQYF.